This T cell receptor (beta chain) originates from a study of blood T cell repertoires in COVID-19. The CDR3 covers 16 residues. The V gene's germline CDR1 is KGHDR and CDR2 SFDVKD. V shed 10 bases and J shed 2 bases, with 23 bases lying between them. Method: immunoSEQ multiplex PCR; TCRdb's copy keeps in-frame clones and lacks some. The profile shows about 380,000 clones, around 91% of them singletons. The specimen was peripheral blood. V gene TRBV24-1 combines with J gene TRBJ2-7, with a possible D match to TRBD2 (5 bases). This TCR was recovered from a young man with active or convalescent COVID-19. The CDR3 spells CATPPGFKYNAYEQYF. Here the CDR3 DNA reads TGTGCCACTCCTCCGGGATTCAAATATAATGCCTACGAGCAGTACTTC.